The rows below give T cell receptor beta chains drawn from one sample of a study of T cell clones after liver transplantation. Data came from immunoSEQ multiplex PCR; TCRdb stores just in-frame clones and leaves some out. The table has tens of thousands of clones, over 70% seen once. Sequencing was performed on CD4+ T cells from blood, taken before liver transplant. The receptors were sampled from a human donor who received a liver transplant. The conserved cysteine and the conserved F or W are not part of the CDR3 here. For some rows the clone size is stated as once, few or many, or as a class when expanded; others skip it.

v_gene	j_gene	abundance	CDR3aa
TRBV30	TRBJ2-1	.	AWGGVGVNEQF
TRBV19	TRBJ2-7	once	ASSIQGAHEQY
TRBV5-1	TRBJ1-2	.	ASSLGGLSGYT
TRBV7-2	TRBJ2-2	.	ASSPRTGETGELF
TRBV30	TRBJ2-1	.	AWRTEGGGRDEQF
TRBV4-2	TRBJ2-2	.	ASSQDAGARTGELF
TRBV27	TRBJ2-1	.	ASSLVAAWGDEQF
TRBV11-2	TRBJ1-5	.	ASSLDRDRAQPQH
TRBV30	TRBJ1-4	.	AWSKKEDRVFEKLF
TRBV27	TRBJ1-6	.	ASSLDRLNSPLH
TRBV28	TRBJ1-3	.	ASRESGNTIY
TRBV18	TRBJ2-3	.	ASSLASGGTDTQY
TRBV19	TRBJ1-4	.	ASSTLREKLF
TRBV25-1	TRBJ1-4	.	ASSDLVGVVEKLF
TRBV5-6	TRBJ1-4	.	ASSLKGGYEKLF
TRBV19	TRBJ1-5	many	ASQGQGINQPQH
TRBV7-6	TRBJ2-1	.	ASSLDRVAGEQF
TRBV18	TRBJ1-5	many	ASSSSSDQPQH
TRBV2	TRBJ2-6	few	ASRYRDSGANVLT
TRBV11-2	TRBJ1-4	once	ASSLGPGRNEKLF
TRBV11-1	TRBJ1-5	.	ASSPDTNQPQH
TRBV5-1	TRBJ2-5	few	ASSALTGDGETQY
TRBV5-4	TRBJ1-6	.	ASSLVGEGSPLH
TRBV7-9	TRBJ2-3	.	ASSSEFLLLAGHRDTQY
TRBV5-4	TRBJ2-6	.	ASSLLTGTDVLT
TRBV11-2	TRBJ2-7	.	ASSLNRVLSYEQY
TRBV11-2	TRBJ1-2	once	ASRAGVSDGYT
TRBV5-6	TRBJ1-4	many	ASSLIGTGVATNEKLF
TRBV6-5	TRBJ1-1	once	ASSYGLSNTEAF
TRBV28	TRBJ2-7	.	ASRQQGGGSYEQY
TRBV5-1	TRBJ1-6	few	ASSWKGEGNSPLH
TRBV14	TRBJ2-2	.	ASSQEALTGELF
TRBV10-3	TRBJ1-1	.	AITTGDSPRAF
TRBV7-9	TRBJ2-1	.	ASSFSLSYNEQF
TRBV7-9	TRBJ1-1	once	ASSPHRELATEAF
TRBV29-1	TRBJ2-3	.	SADRDGTDTQY
TRBV29-1	TRBJ2-3	.	SANNRGGTDTQY
TRBV7-2	TRBJ1-2	.	ASSQQGIDGYT
TRBV14	TRBJ2-7	.	ASSQGWLAGGSGTYEQY
TRBV6-1	TRBJ2-7	once	ASRSRDSEREQY
TRBV7-6	TRBJ2-2	.	ASSGRQGRTGELF